This T cell receptor beta chain originates from a study of T-cell reconstitution after alpha-beta-depleted transplantation in children. Points from the study as a whole: Most T-cell counts and diversity one year after the transplant came from T cells that were newly produced. Several hundred rapidly expanded clones from non-depleted graft cells reportedly supplied alpha-beta T cells about two months post-transplant.

This clonotype appeared many times. Its antigen is still unknown. Preparation of the TCRbeta library involved a method that used unique molecular identifiers. TCRdb re-analysed the PCR reads in MiXCR, keeping a single row per CDR3 protein. The sample includes over 200,000 distinct CDR3 sequences, approximately 11% seen only once; the top ten take about 30%. The CDR3 has 14 amino acids. V was pared by 0 bases and J by 7 bases, with 7 bases of the junction left unmatched. Per germline, CDR1 DFQATT and CDR2 SNEGSKA (reference sequence). V is TRBV20-1 and J is TRBJ2-5; 8 bases match TRBD2. The source is a child in the first two years of life with acute myeloid leukemia, due to receive a stem cell transplant. Material: PBMCs, obtained before TCRalphabeta/CD19-depleted stem cell transplant. DNA for the CDR3: TGCAGTGCTAGAGATGAGCGGGAGTGGGGGACCCAGTACTTC. It yields the protein CSARDEREWGTQYF.